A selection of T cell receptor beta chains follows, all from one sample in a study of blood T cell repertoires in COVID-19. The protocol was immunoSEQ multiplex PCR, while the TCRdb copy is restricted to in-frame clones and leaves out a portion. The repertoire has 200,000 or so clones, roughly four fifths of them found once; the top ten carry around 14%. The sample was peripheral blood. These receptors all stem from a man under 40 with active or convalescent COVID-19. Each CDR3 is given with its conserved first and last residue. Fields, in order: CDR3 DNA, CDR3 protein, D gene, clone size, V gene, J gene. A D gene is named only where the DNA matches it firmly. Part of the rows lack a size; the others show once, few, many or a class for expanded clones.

DNA: TGTGCCAGCAGCCCGCGACGACAGGGGGCGGGGGATACGCAGTATTTT; CDR3: CASSPRRQGAGDTQYF; D: TRBD1; size: .; V: TRBV7-2; J: TRBJ2-3
DNA: TGTGCCACCAGTGTACAATCTCCAGATACGCAGTATTTT; CDR3: CATSVQSPDTQYF; D: .; size: once; V: TRBV24-1; J: TRBJ2-3
DNA: TGTGCCAGCAGCTTAGGACAGGCGATCTATGGCTACACCTTC; CDR3: CASSLGQAIYGYTF; D: TRBD1; size: .; V: TRBV5-6; J: TRBJ1-2
DNA: TGTGCCAGCAGGAAGGGTGGCGGGGGCCAAGAGACCCAGTACTTC; CDR3: CASRKGGGGQETQYF; D: TRBD2; size: .; V: TRBV28; J: TRBJ2-5
DNA: TGTGCCAGTAGCGGGACAGGGAGGTCCAATCAGCCCCAGCATTTT; CDR3: CASSGTGRSNQPQHF; D: TRBD1; size: .; V: TRBV19; J: TRBJ1-5
DNA: TGCGCCAGCAGCTTGGGCACTGACTATAATTCACCCCTCCACTTT; CDR3: CASSLGTDYNSPLHF; D: .; size: .; V: TRBV5-1; J: TRBJ1-6
DNA: TGTGCCAGCAGCTTAGGGGGAGGCTACGAGCAGTACTTC; CDR3: CASSLGGGYEQYF; D: .; size: .; V: TRBV7-9; J: TRBJ2-7
DNA: TGTGCCAGTAGTTCCCCTTCTAGCCCTACACGAAATACGCAGTATTTT; CDR3: CASSSPSSPTRNTQYF; D: .; size: few; V: TRBV19; J: TRBJ2-3
DNA: TGTGCCAGCTCACCGACAACGGACTATGGCTACACCTTC; CDR3: CASSPTTDYGYTF; D: .; size: .; V: TRBV18; J: TRBJ1-2
DNA: TGCGCCAGCAGCGTTACAGGGGGCGCGGACGGGGAGCTGTTTTTT; CDR3: CASSVTGGADGELFF; D: TRBD1; size: .; V: TRBV5-1; J: TRBJ2-2
DNA: TGTGCCACCAGTGATGCCGGGTCCGTCACCGGGGAGCTGTTTTTT; CDR3: CATSDAGSVTGELFF; D: .; size: .; V: TRBV24-1; J: TRBJ2-2
DNA: TGTGCCACCAGCAGAGATCTCGGACAGATATCGAACACCGGGGAGCTGTTTTTT; CDR3: CATSRDLGQISNTGELFF; D: .; size: .; V: TRBV15; J: TRBJ2-2
DNA: TGTGCCAGCAGCTCGACCCGGGAGAACACTGAAGCTTTCTTT; CDR3: CASSSTRENTEAFF; D: .; size: once; V: TRBV7-9; J: TRBJ1-1
DNA: TGTGCCAGCAGTTTATCCGGGGACATCGGGAACTATGGCTACACCTTC; CDR3: CASSLSGDIGNYGYTF; D: .; size: .; V: TRBV27; J: TRBJ1-2
DNA: TGTGCCAGCAGCCTAGCGAATGAGCAGTTCTTC; CDR3: CASSLANEQFF; D: .; size: .; V: TRBV3-1/TRBV3-2; J: TRBJ2-1
DNA: TGTGCCAGCAGCTCACAGACAGGGGGTAATGAAAAACTGTTTTTT; CDR3: CASSSQTGGNEKLFF; D: TRBD1; size: .; V: TRBV5-5; J: TRBJ1-4
DNA: TGTGCCAGCAGCTTGGCCGGGGGAACCTACAATGAGCAGTTCTTC; CDR3: CASSLAGGTYNEQFF; D: .; size: few; V: TRBV5-4; J: TRBJ2-1
DNA: TGTGCCAGCTCACCATATAGCGGGAGGGCGGGAAATGAGCAGTTCTTC; CDR3: CASSPYSGRAGNEQFF; D: TRBD2; size: .; V: TRBV18; J: TRBJ2-1
DNA: TGTGCCATCAGTGCTGAGACTAGCGGAGACAATGAGCAGTTCTTC; CDR3: CAISAETSGDNEQFF; D: TRBD2; size: many; V: TRBV10-3; J: TRBJ2-1
DNA: TGCGCCAGCAGCTTGGGGGCACAGGGTAGGAATGAGCAGTTCTTC; CDR3: CASSLGAQGRNEQFF; D: .; size: once; V: TRBV5-1; J: TRBJ2-1
DNA: TGTGCCAGCCTTACTACTAACACTGAAGCTTTCTTT; CDR3: CASLTTNTEAFF; D: .; size: .; V: TRBV11-2; J: TRBJ1-1
DNA: TGTGCCATCTCCGGGGACATCAATGAGCAGTTCTTC; CDR3: CAISGDINEQFF; D: .; size: .; V: TRBV6-5; J: TRBJ2-1
DNA: TGTGCCAGCAGCTTTAGTGAGAAGACTGAAGCTTTCTTT; CDR3: CASSFSEKTEAFF; D: .; size: .; V: TRBV5-5; J: TRBJ1-1
DNA: TGTGCCAGCAGTTATGGGGTGGAGGGGAATGAGCAGTTCTTC; CDR3: CASSYGVEGNEQFF; D: .; size: .; V: TRBV27; J: TRBJ2-1
DNA: TGCGCCAGCAGCTTGGGGGCAGATGAAGCTTTCTTT; CDR3: CASSLGADEAFF; D: .; size: .; V: TRBV5-1; J: TRBJ1-1
DNA: TGTGCCTGGAGTGCCCAGGTTCCTAATCGTCCCCAGCATTTT; CDR3: CAWSAQVPNRPQHF; D: .; size: .; V: TRBV30; J: TRBJ1-5
DNA: TGCGCCAGCAGCCAAGATCCGGGAGGTTGGACAGATACGCAGTATTTT; CDR3: CASSQDPGGWTDTQYF; D: TRBD2; size: .; V: TRBV4-3; J: TRBJ2-3
DNA: TGTGCCAGCAGCAAAGGGACGGAGGACACTGAAGCTTTCTTT; CDR3: CASSKGTEDTEAFF; D: .; size: .; V: TRBV21-1; J: TRBJ1-1
DNA: TGTGCCAGCAGCCTCGTGACAGAAAGTTCACCCCTCCACTTT; CDR3: CASSLVTESSPLHF; D: .; size: .; V: TRBV11-1; J: TRBJ1-6
DNA: TGTGCCAGTAGTATCGAGGGACTTTTCTATGGCTACACCTTC; CDR3: CASSIEGLFYGYTF; D: .; size: .; V: TRBV19; J: TRBJ1-2
DNA: TGCGCCAGCAGCCCAGGGTTGATGCGCGCACATGAGCAGTTCTTC; CDR3: CASSPGLMRAHEQFF; D: .; size: .; V: TRBV4-1; J: TRBJ2-1
DNA: TGTGCCAGCAGTTTAGAGGGCTATAGCAATCAGCCCCAGCATTTT; CDR3: CASSLEGYSNQPQHF; D: .; size: .; V: TRBV28; J: TRBJ1-5
DNA: TGTGCCAGCTCACCACCGTCGCGGGAGCAGTACAATGAGCAGTTCTTC; CDR3: CASSPPSREQYNEQFF; D: TRBD2; size: .; V: TRBV18; J: TRBJ2-1
DNA: TGTGCCAGTGGATACAGGAGCTCCTACAATGAGCAGTTCTTC; CDR3: CASGYRSSYNEQFF; D: .; size: .; V: TRBV19; J: TRBJ2-1
DNA: TGTGCCAGCAGCTTAGTCCGGGACAGCTCTGGAAACACCATATATTTT; CDR3: CASSLVRDSSGNTIYF; D: TRBD1; size: .; V: TRBV7-9; J: TRBJ1-3
DNA: TGTGCCAGCACCCTGAGAGGCTATGGCTACACCTTC; CDR3: CASTLRGYGYTF; D: .; size: .; V: TRBV13; J: TRBJ1-2
DNA: TGTGCCAGCAGGCTAACAGGGGTCGGTTACAATGAGCAGTTCTTC; CDR3: CASRLTGVGYNEQFF; D: TRBD1; size: .; V: TRBV2; J: TRBJ2-1
DNA: TGTGCCACCAGTGATGGGGGGACAGGCGGGGGCTACACCTTC; CDR3: CATSDGGTGGGYTF; D: TRBD1; size: .; V: TRBV24-1; J: TRBJ1-2
DNA: TGTGCCTGGGCTACGACTAACTATGGCTACACCTTC; CDR3: CAWATTNYGYTF; D: .; size: .; V: TRBV30; J: TRBJ1-2
DNA: TGTGCCAGCAGCTTGGGACAGGGGGCGAACACCGGGGAGCTGTTTTTT; CDR3: CASSLGQGANTGELFF; D: TRBD1; size: once; V: TRBV5-8; J: TRBJ2-2
DNA: TGTGCCAGCAGTCCCCGAAACAGGGAGACCCAGTACTTC; CDR3: CASSPRNRETQYF; D: .; size: .; V: TRBV28; J: TRBJ2-5
DNA: TGTGCCAGCAGCCCCCTCCCCGGGACAGGGGCTTCACGCACTGAAGCTTTCTTT; CDR3: CASSPLPGTGASRTEAFF; D: TRBD1; size: .; V: TRBV4-2; J: TRBJ1-1
DNA: TGTGCCAGCAGCTTAGGGACAGGGCTCTACGAGCAGTACTTC; CDR3: CASSLGTGLYEQYF; D: TRBD1; size: few; V: TRBV7-8; J: TRBJ2-7
DNA: TGTGCCAGCAGTCCTATGGGACAGTGGTCCAATCAGCCCCAGCATTTT; CDR3: CASSPMGQWSNQPQHF; D: TRBD1; size: .; V: TRBV11-2; J: TRBJ1-5
DNA: TGTGCCAGCAGCGCCGGGACAGGGGGCGATAATGAAAAACTGTTTTTT; CDR3: CASSAGTGGDNEKLFF; D: TRBD1; size: .; V: TRBV7-9; J: TRBJ1-4
DNA: TGTGCCAGCAGTTCCCCCCGCAGGGCAGTTCAAGAGACCCAGTACTTC; CDR3: CASSSPRRAVQETQYF; D: .; size: .; V: TRBV28; J: TRBJ2-5